A selection of T cell receptor beta chains follows, all from one sample in a study of hypomethylating agent response in myelodysplastic syndrome. Assay: immunoSEQ multiplex PCR; the TCRdb copy retains only in-frame clones and omits some. The sample consists of thousands of clones, approximately 81% of them appearing once. Source: bone marrow, taken before or after starting hypomethylating agent treatment for myelodysplastic syndrome (not recorded which). The receptor set was obtained from a human donor with myelodysplastic syndrome. CDR3s include the opening cysteine and the closing phenylalanine or tryptophan. A D gene is named only where the DNA matches it firmly. The size field is filled for only some rows; it gives once, few, many or a size class.

clone_size: NA
cdr3_length: 13
v_call: TRBV9
d_call: NA
j_call: TRBJ1-1
cdr3_aa: CASSGTRNTEAFF
cdr3_nt: TGTGCCAGCAGCGGGACAAGAAACACTGAAGCTTTCTTT

clone_size: NA
cdr3_length: 14
v_call: TRBV7-9
d_call: TRBD2
j_call: TRBJ2-7
cdr3_aa: CASTRGGVTYEQYF
cdr3_nt: TGTGCCAGCACCCGGGGGGGAGTAACCTACGAGCAGTACTTC

clone_size: NA
cdr3_length: 14
v_call: TRBV5-6
d_call: TRBD1
j_call: TRBJ1-1
cdr3_aa: CASSLIGQDTEAFF
cdr3_nt: TGTGCCAGCAGCTTAATCGGACAGGACACTGAAGCTTTCTTT

clone_size: NA
cdr3_length: 14
v_call: TRBV11-3
d_call: TRBD2
j_call: TRBJ2-3
cdr3_aa: CASSSGGSTDTQYF
cdr3_nt: TGTGCCAGCAGCTCCGGGGGGAGCACAGATACGCAGTATTTT

clone_size: NA
cdr3_length: 14
v_call: TRBV11-3
d_call: NA
j_call: TRBJ2-7
cdr3_aa: CASSLIAGTHEQYF
cdr3_nt: TGTGCCAGCAGCTTGATAGCAGGTACCCACGAGCAGTACTTC

clone_size: NA
cdr3_length: 16
v_call: TRBV5-4
d_call: NA
j_call: TRBJ1-1
cdr3_aa: CASSLIGGGLNTEAFF
cdr3_nt: TGTGCCAGCAGCTTAATAGGTGGGGGGCTGAACACTGAAGCTTTCTTT

clone_size: NA
cdr3_length: 11
v_call: TRBV29-1
d_call: NA
j_call: TRBJ2-5
cdr3_aa: CSVERTATQYF
cdr3_nt: TGCAGCGTTGAGAGGACGGCGACCCAGTACTTC

clone_size: NA
cdr3_length: 17
v_call: TRBV5-5
d_call: TRBD2
j_call: TRBJ2-1
cdr3_aa: CASSRIPLAGYYNEQFF
cdr3_nt: TGTGCCAGCAGCAGAATACCCCTAGCGGGATATTACAATGAGCAGTTCTTC

clone_size: NA
cdr3_length: 16
v_call: TRBV9
d_call: TRBD1
j_call: TRBJ2-2
cdr3_aa: CASSVGQGADTGELFF
cdr3_nt: TGTGCCAGCAGCGTAGGACAGGGGGCGGACACCGGGGAGCTGTTTTTT

clone_size: NA
cdr3_length: 13
v_call: TRBV14
d_call: NA
j_call: TRBJ2-5
cdr3_aa: CASRVRGQETQYF
cdr3_nt: TGTGCCAGCAGAGTCCGCGGCCAAGAGACCCAGTACTTC

clone_size: few
cdr3_length: 12
v_call: TRBV6-6
d_call: NA
j_call: TRBJ2-1
cdr3_aa: CASRETSYEQFF
cdr3_nt: TGTGCCAGCAGAGAAACTAGTTACGAGCAGTTCTTC

clone_size: NA
cdr3_length: 17
v_call: TRBV27
d_call: TRBD1
j_call: TRBJ2-3
cdr3_aa: CASSPYRDRVGENTQYF
cdr3_nt: TGTGCCAGCAGTCCATACCGGGACAGGGTTGGGGAGAATACGCAGTATTTT

clone_size: NA
cdr3_length: 16
v_call: TRBV27
d_call: NA
j_call: TRBJ1-5
cdr3_aa: CASKGSTGTFNQPQHF
cdr3_nt: TGTGCCAGCAAGGGTTCAACAGGGACTTTCAATCAGCCCCAGCATTTT

clone_size: NA
cdr3_length: 16
v_call: TRBV27
d_call: NA
j_call: TRBJ2-3
cdr3_aa: CASSLVPEGFSHTQYF
cdr3_nt: TGTGCCAGCAGTTTGGTCCCCGAGGGGTTCTCTCATACGCAGTATTTT

clone_size: NA
cdr3_length: 13
v_call: TRBV10-3
d_call: TRBD1
j_call: TRBJ1-1
cdr3_aa: CAIKTGENTEAFF
cdr3_nt: TGTGCCATCAAAACAGGGGAGAACACTGAAGCTTTCTTT

clone_size: NA
cdr3_length: 13
v_call: TRBV5-4
d_call: NA
j_call: TRBJ1-1
cdr3_aa: CASSFSDNTEAFF
cdr3_nt: TGTGCCAGCAGCTTTTCGGATAACACTGAAGCTTTCTTT

clone_size: NA
cdr3_length: 15
v_call: TRBV4-3
d_call: TRBD1
j_call: TRBJ1-1
cdr3_aa: CASSQRTGSGTEAFF
cdr3_nt: TGCGCCAGCAGCCAACGGACAGGGAGTGGCACTGAAGCTTTCTTT

clone_size: NA
cdr3_length: 17
v_call: TRBV19
d_call: NA
j_call: TRBJ1-3
cdr3_aa: CASSINWRTTAGNTIYF
cdr3_nt: TGTGCCAGTAGTATAAATTGGCGGACCACGGCTGGAAACACCATATATTTT

clone_size: NA
cdr3_length: 15
v_call: TRBV10-2
d_call: TRBD1
j_call: TRBJ2-7
cdr3_aa: CASSYRGLWLYEQYF
cdr3_nt: TGCGCCAGCAGTTACAGGGGGTTATGGCTCTACGAGCAGTACTTC

clone_size: NA
cdr3_length: 15
v_call: TRBV28
d_call: NA
j_call: TRBJ1-1
cdr3_aa: CASSLLGGWDTEAFF
cdr3_nt: TGTGCCAGCAGTTTATTGGGGGGCTGGGACACTGAAGCTTTCTTT

clone_size: NA
cdr3_length: 15
v_call: TRBV7-3
d_call: NA
j_call: TRBJ2-5
cdr3_aa: CAGSLGRVGAETQYF
cdr3_nt: TGTGCCGGCAGCTTAGGGCGGGTTGGAGCCGAGACCCAGTACTTC

clone_size: NA
cdr3_length: 12
v_call: TRBV19
d_call: NA
j_call: TRBJ1-1
cdr3_aa: CASSTASAEAFF
cdr3_nt: TGTGCCAGTAGTACAGCTTCGGCGGAAGCTTTCTTT

clone_size: NA
cdr3_length: 16
v_call: TRBV18
d_call: TRBD2
j_call: TRBJ2-5
cdr3_aa: CASSGLAGPYQETQYF
cdr3_nt: TGTGCCAGCTCGGGACTAGCGGGGCCCTACCAAGAGACCCAGTACTTC

clone_size: NA
cdr3_length: 14
v_call: TRBV6-1
d_call: NA
j_call: TRBJ1-6
cdr3_aa: CASSEAWVNSPLHF
cdr3_nt: TGTGCCAGCAGTGAAGCCTGGGTTAATTCACCCCTCCACTTT

clone_size: NA
cdr3_length: 18
v_call: TRBV13
d_call: NA
j_call: TRBJ1-1
cdr3_aa: CASSPRVGDLAIVTEAFF
cdr3_nt: TGTGCCAGCAGCCCACGGGTGGGGGATTTGGCTATAGTCACTGAAGCTTTCTTT

clone_size: few
cdr3_length: 16
v_call: TRBV5-1
d_call: NA
j_call: TRBJ2-6
cdr3_aa: CASSSSQVSGANVLTF
cdr3_nt: TGCGCCAGCAGCTCCTCACAGGTCTCTGGGGCCAACGTCCTGACTTTC

clone_size: few
cdr3_length: 17
v_call: TRBV7-9
d_call: NA
j_call: TRBJ2-7
cdr3_aa: CASSPYGGRKSSYEQYF
cdr3_nt: TGTGCCAGCAGCCCATATGGAGGACGTAAAAGCTCCTACGAGCAGTACTTC

clone_size: NA
cdr3_length: 16
v_call: TRBV27
d_call: NA
j_call: TRBJ2-2
cdr3_aa: CASSLGGGRYTGELFF
cdr3_nt: TGTGCCAGCAGTTTAGGTGGGGGCAGATACACCGGGGAGCTGTTTTTT